These 18 T cell receptor beta chains came from one sample sequenced in a study of cytomegalovirus exposure and HLA in healthy donors. Vbeta (60) and Jbeta (13) primers were used in the PCR. Only in-frame clones appear in the TCRdb table, and some are missing; sequencing was by immunoSEQ multiplex PCR. The table lists about 150,000 clones, around 80% of them singletons. The sample consisted of PBMCs. The receptors originated from a woman aged 40 to 50 in good health and CMV-seronegative.

This rearrangement joins TRBV7-9 to TRBJ1-1; 12 positions match TRBD1. The V gene's germline CDR1 is SEHNR and CDR2 FQNEAQ (reference sequence). V was pared by 5 bases and J by 4 bases, with 8 bases of the junction left unmatched. The CDR3 extends over 16 amino acids. The CDR3 DNA follows: TGTGCCAGCAGCCAAGAAAGGGACAGGGGGCCCACTGAAGCTTTCTTT. Amino acids: CASSQERDRGPTEAFF.

The V gene is TRBV10-3, the J gene TRBJ2-2; 9 bases line up with TRBD2. This CDR3 contains 18 residues. Germline CDR1 and CDR2: ENHRY and SYGVKD. The trim removed 4 bases at V and 4 bases at J, leaving 13 bases unmatched. This CDR3 reads CAISAGSGGPLGTGELFF. The CDR3 DNA is TGTGCCATCAGTGCGGGTAGCGGGGGCCCTTTGGGCACCGGGGAGCTGTTTTTT.

The chain carries TRBV5-1 and TRBJ1-1; 7 nucleotides agree with TRBD1. This CDR3 is built from 14 residues. Germline assignment: CDR1 SGHRS and CDR2 YFSETQ. The V segment lost 5 bases and the J segment 1 base; nucleotides outside the gene matches: 5. The CDR3 here is CASSHDRENTEAFF. The CDR3 nucleotides read TGCGCCAGCAGTCACGACAGGGAGAACACTGAAGCTTTCTTT.

This clone was recorded only once. The chain is built from TRBV6-1 and TRBJ1-1; weak D call: TRBD1 (5 bases). The CDR3 is made up of 14 amino acids. Germline V CDR1 and CDR2: MNHNS, SASEGT. The germline V and J ends were trimmed by 5 bases and 1 base, with 11 bases remaining between them. In nucleotides, the CDR3 is TGTGCCAGCAGTTCCCGACAGTGGAACACTGAAGCTTTCTTT. Translation gives CASSSRQWNTEAFF.

V and J are TRBV6-5 and TRBJ2-7; D may be TRBD1 (5 bases). The CDR3 sequence is 14 residues long. Germline loops: CDR1 MNHEY, CDR2 SVGAGI. V lost 5 bases to trimming and J lost 6 bases, with 17 bases between them. CDR3 bases: TGTGCCAGCAGTGAAAATGTGGAAGGGGTCGAGCAGTACTTC. It yields the protein CASSENVEGVEQYF.

The gene calls are TRBV5-8 and TRBJ1-2, with TRBD1 identical over 8 bases. With 4 bases clipped from V and 5 bases from J, the junction kept 7 bases outside the gene matches. Per germline, CDR1 SGHTS and CDR2 YDEGEE. There are 14 residues in the CDR3. CDR3 protein: CASSGRTGGYGYTF. The CDR3 DNA reads TGTGCCAGCAGCGGGCGAACAGGGGGTTATGGCTACACCTTC. The variable domain in full, with the rest retrieved from reference TRBV5-8 and TRBJ1-2, is EAGVTQSPTHLIKTRGQQATLRCSPISGHTSVYWYQQALGLGLQFLLWYDEGEERNRGNFPPRFSGRQFPNYSSELNVNALELEDSALYLCASSGRTGGYGYTFGSGTRLTVV.

The chain has TRBV5-1 and TRBJ2-7, with a tentative D call TRBD1 (5 bases). Looked up from germline, CDR1 is SGHRS and CDR2 is YFSETQ. The ends were cut back, 5 bases at V and 4 bases at J, with 10 bases in the middle. The CDR3 is made up of 12 amino acids. The CDR3, as DNA: TGCGCCAGCAGGGGCAGGGAATACGAGCAGTACTTC. Amino acid sequence: CASRGREYEQYF.

The CDR3 DNA is TGTGCCAGCAGTGACCAGCGGGGGGGCTGGACCGGGGAGCTGTTTTTT. Its translation is CASSDQRGGWTGELFF. The J gene is TRBJ2-2, the V gene TRBV6-1; 10 nucleotides agree with TRBD2. This CDR3 is 16 amino acids long. With 3 bases clipped from V and 5 bases from J, the junction kept 6 bases outside the gene matches. CDR1 is MNHNS, CDR2 SASEGT, per germline.

The chain links TRBV5-1 to TRBJ2-1; TRBD1 agrees at 8 bases. The V gene end was trimmed by 0 bases and the J gene end by 4 bases; junction bases not matched to a gene: 3. This CDR3 region has 15 residues. From germline, CDR1 is SGHRS and CDR2 YFSETQ. The CDR3 DNA reads as TGCGCCAGCAGCTTGGGACAGGGGATTTACAATGAGCAGTTCTTC. Translating gives CASSLGQGIYNEQFF. Using reference TRBV5-1 and TRBJ2-1 for the parts outside the CDR3, the full variable domain is KAGVTQTPRYLIKTRGQQVTLSCSPISGHRSVSWYQQTPGQGLQFLFEYFSETQRNKGNFPGRFSGRQFSNSRSEMNVSTLELGDSALYLCASSLGQGIYNEQFFGPGTRLTVL.

The chain is built from TRBV10-3 and TRBJ1-2, with D unresolved. The CDR3 runs to 14 residues. CDR1 is ENHRY, CDR2 SYGVKD, per germline. V was trimmed by 0 bases and J by 8 bases, leaving 13 bases between them. CDR3 residues: CAISESPGREGYTF. CDR3 in DNA: TGTGCCATCAGTGAGTCGCCGGGTCGGGAGGGCTACACCTTC.

The J gene is TRBJ2-7, the V gene TRBV19; 7 bases align to TRBD2. This CDR3 has 17 amino acids. Germline assignment: CDR1 LNHDA and CDR2 SQIVND (reference sequence). V lost 5 bases to trimming and J lost 0 bases; unmatched junction nucleotides: 13. CDR3 protein: CASSPHLPSGSSYEQYF. DNA for the CDR3: TGTGCCAGTAGTCCGCACCTGCCTAGCGGAAGCTCCTACGAGCAGTACTTC.

There are a few counts of this clone. This sequence joins TRBV5-1 and TRBJ2-5, with TRBD2 matching over 9 bases. V was pared by 2 bases and J by 4 bases, with 3 bases of the junction left unmatched. The CDR3 covers 14 residues. Germline loops: CDR1 SGHRS, CDR2 YFSETQ. The CDR3 nucleotides are TGCGCCAGCAGCTTTAGCGGGGGAGGAGAGACCCAGTACTTC. Amino acid sequence: CASSFSGGGETQYF.

The rearrangement joins TRBV5-6 to TRBJ2-5, with 8 bases that match TRBD1. The end of the DNA is better explained by TRBJ2-7, so the J call may be wrong. Germline-derived CDR1 and CDR2 are SGHDT and YYEEEE. The CDR3 has 16 amino acids. CDR3 region: CASSLPGQASSYEQYF. In DNA form, the CDR3 reads TGTGCCAGCAGCCTGCCGGGACAGGCGAGCTCCTACGAGCAGTACTTC.

This chain connects TRBV6-1 to TRBJ2-7; tentative D call: TRBD2 (6 bases). This CDR3 has 13 residues. Trimming removed 2 bases at V and 6 bases at J, with 11 bases between. Germline CDR1 MNHNS, CDR2 SASEGT. CDR3 sequence reads: CASSEQGGSEQYF. For the CDR3, the DNA is TGTGCCAGCAGTGAACAGGGAGGTAGCGAGCAGTACTTC.

This chain uses TRBV7-8 with TRBJ2-2; D is perhaps TRBD1 (5 bases). Trimming shortened V by 3 bases and J by 1 base, and 12 bases separated the two germline ends. The germline V gene encodes CDR1 SGHVS and CDR2 FQNEAQ. This CDR3 has 16 amino acids. The CDR3: CASSLAGMGNTGELFF. For the CDR3, the DNA is TGTGCCAGCAGCTTGGCAGGGATGGGGAACACCGGGGAGCTGTTTTTT. Full variable domain (missing parts from reference TRBV7-8 and TRBJ2-2): GAGVSQSPRYKVAKRGQDVALRCDPISGHVSLFWYQQALGQGPEFLTYFQNEAQLDKSGLPSDRFFAERPEGSVSTLKIQRTQQEDSAVYLCASSLAGMGNTGELFFGEGSRLTVL.

This clone showed up just a few times. The CDR3: CASSRLLGTGELFF. The CDR3 DNA sequence: TGTGCCAGCAGCCGTTTACTAGGAACCGGGGAGCTGTTTTTT. The chain links TRBV11-3 to TRBJ2-2, with a weak D call TRBD2 (5 bases). The germline CDR1 and CDR2 sequences are SGHNT and YENEEA. CDR3 size: 14 residues. V was shortened by 5 bases and J by 5 bases, with 12 bases between the two germline ends.

This chain connects TRBV11-2 to TRBJ2-3, with D uncertain. Germline V gene lookup returns CDR1 SGHAT and CDR2 FQNNGV. The CDR3 extends over 14 amino acids. V lost 5 bases, J lost 14 bases, and 23 bases lay in between. CDR3 protein: CASSRSFNVFGMYF. The CDR3 bases are TGTGCCAGCAGCCGTAGCTTCAATGTTTTCGGCATGTATTTT.

The chain is built from TRBV10-3 and TRBJ2-1; 7 bases are shared with TRBD2. This CDR3 is 11 amino acids long. V trimming: 10 bases; J trimming: 10 bases; junction bases outside the gene matches: 7. Per the germline V gene, CDR1 is ENHRY and CDR2 is SYGVKD. The CDR3 reads CASRLGGEQFF. CDR3 DNA sequence: TGTGCCAGTCGGCTGGGGGGGGAGCAGTTCTTC.